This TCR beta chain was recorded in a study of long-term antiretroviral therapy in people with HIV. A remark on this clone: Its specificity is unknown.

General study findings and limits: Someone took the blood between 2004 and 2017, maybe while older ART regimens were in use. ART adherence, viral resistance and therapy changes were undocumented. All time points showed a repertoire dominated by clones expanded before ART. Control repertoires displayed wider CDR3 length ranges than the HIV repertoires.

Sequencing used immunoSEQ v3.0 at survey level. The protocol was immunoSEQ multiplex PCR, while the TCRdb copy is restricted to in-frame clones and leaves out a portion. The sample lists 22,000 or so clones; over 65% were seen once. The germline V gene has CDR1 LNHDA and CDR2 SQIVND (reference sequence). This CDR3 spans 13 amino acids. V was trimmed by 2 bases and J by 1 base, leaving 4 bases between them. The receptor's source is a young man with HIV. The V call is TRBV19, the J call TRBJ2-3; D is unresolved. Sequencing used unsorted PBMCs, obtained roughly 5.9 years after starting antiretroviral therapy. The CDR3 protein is CASSIQGTDTQYF. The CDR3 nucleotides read TGTGCCAGTAGTATACAGGGCACAGATACGCAGTATTTT.